Each of the 27 T cell receptor beta chains below was sequenced from the same sample in a study of OX40 agonist ivuxolimab in advanced cancers. The repertoire was sequenced with immunoSEQ multiplex PCR; TCRdb's copy has only in-frame clones and lacks some. The sample lists about 79,000 clones, less than 95% occurring once. Sequenced material: CD4+ or CD8+ T cells sorted from blood, taken in a trial of the OX40 agonist ivuxolimab. These receptors originate from an adult with an advanced solid tumor such as melanoma, head and neck, liver or kidney cancer.

The chain has TRBV28 and TRBJ2-7, with 7 nucleotides matching TRBD1. V was clipped by 3 bases and J by 2 bases; unmatched bases: 7. Germline lookup yields CDR1 MDHEN and CDR2 SYDVKM. The CDR3 totals 15 residues. The CDR3: CASSFRGGRTYEQYF. The CDR3 bases are TGTGCCAGCAGTTTTCGAGGGGGCCGGACCTACGAGCAGTACTTC.

The chain couples TRBV28 to TRBJ2-5; D is ambiguous. The germline V gene encodes CDR1 MDHEN and CDR2 SYDVKM. The V end lost 5 bases, the J end lost 5 bases, and 15 bases lay between the germline ends. CDR3 length: 14 amino acids. This CDR3 is CASSGPALGETQYF. Here the CDR3 DNA reads TGTGCCAGCAGTGGACCCGCATTAGGGGAGACCCAGTACTTC.

The chain is built from TRBV6-4 and TRBJ2-7; D is ambiguous. The CDR3 has 13 amino acids. The V end lost 2 bases, the J end lost 6 bases, and 11 bases lay between the germline ends. Germline-derived CDR1 and CDR2 are MRHNA and SNTAGT. In DNA form, the CDR3 reads TGTGCCAGCAGTGACAACAGCCTCAGCGAGCAGTACTTC. This translates into CASSDNSLSEQYF.

The chain employs TRBV7-9 and TRBJ2-3, with 11 bases matching TRBD2. Unmatched junction bases numbered 1, after V lost 3 bases and J lost 2 bases. Germline V gives CDR1 SEHNR, CDR2 FQNEAQ (reference sequence). The length of the CDR3 is 15 residues. Here the CDR3 reads CASSLGLAVTDTQYF. The CDR3 nucleotides read TGTGCCAGCAGCTTGGGACTAGCGGTCACAGATACGCAGTATTTT.

The rearrangement uses TRBV27 and TRBJ2-2; D is possibly TRBD1 (6 bases). The CDR3 is made up of 13 amino acids. CDR1 MNHEY and CDR2 SMNVEV come from the germline V gene (reference sequence). V lost 6 bases, J lost 3 bases, and 8 bases lay in between. The CDR3 here is CASRQGYTGELFF. The CDR3 nucleotides are TGTGCCAGCAGACAGGGTTACACCGGGGAGCTGTTTTTT.

The genes are TRBV5-4 and TRBJ2-1; 7 bases align to TRBD2. The CDR3 has 17 amino acids. CDR1 is SGHNT, CDR2 YYREEE, per germline (reference sequence). Losses at the gene ends were 5 bases for V and 0 bases for J; bases not matched to a gene: 11. The CDR3 coding sequence is TGTGCCAGCAGTTATTTAGCGGGTAAGAGCTCCTACAATGAGCAGTTCTTC. It specifies CASSYLAGKSSYNEQFF.

The rearrangement links TRBV6-6 to TRBJ2-7; no definite D call. From germline, CDR1 is MNHNY and CDR2 SVGAGI (reference sequence). CDR3 length: 14 residues. The V end lost 2 bases, the J end lost 1 base, and 9 bases lay between the germline ends. CDR3 in amino acids: CASSYLAESYEQYF. DNA of the CDR3: TGTGCCAGCAGTTACCTGGCAGAGTCCTACGAGCAGTACTTC.

The genes are TRBV5-6 and TRBJ2-5; the match to TRBD2 covers 7 bases. The CDR3 extends over 15 amino acids. J was trimmed by 2 bases and V by 4 bases; bases with no gene match: 8. Germline CDR1 reads SGHDT; CDR2 reads YYEEEE. CDR3 coding DNA: TGTGCCAGCAGCGATGGCACTAGCGTTCAAGAGACCCAGTACTTC. Protein sequence: CASSDGTSVQETQYF.

V usage is TRBV4-2 and J usage is TRBJ2-3; TRBD2 matches at 10 bases. Germline lookup yields CDR1 LGHNA and CDR2 YNFKEQ. The CDR3 sequence is 15 residues long. V lost 7 bases and J lost 4; bases outside the gene matches: 8. The CDR3 DNA reads TGTGCCAGCATGCGGACAGCGGGGGGGTCAGATACGCAGTATTTT. Its protein is CASMRTAGGSDTQYF.

This clone has a single count. The chain couples TRBV19 to TRBJ1-1, with a weak D call TRBD1 (6 bases). This CDR3 is built from 14 residues. CDR1 LNHDA and CDR2 SQIVND come from the germline V gene (reference sequence). Between the trimmed V and J ends, which lost 3 bases and 6 bases, there was a span of 14 bases. CDR3 DNA: TGTGCCAGTAGTATGGGGGGGGGCAACCCTGAAGCTTTCTTT. Its translation is CASSMGGGNPEAFF.

V usage is TRBV28 and J usage is TRBJ2-7; the D call may be TRBD1 or TRBD2 (5 bases each). Trimming shortened V by 6 bases and J by 0 bases, and 12 bases separated the two germline ends. Germline CDR1 MDHEN, CDR2 SYDVKM. The CDR3 consists of 14 residues. DNA for the CDR3: TGTGCCAGCAGCCTACGGGACGGCTCCTACGAGCAGTACTTC. It yields the protein CASSLRDGSYEQYF.

The rearrangement uses TRBV25-1 and TRBJ2-1; maybe TRBD2 (5 bases). There are 14 residues in the CDR3. Germline V gene lookup returns CDR1 MGHDK and CDR2 SYGVNS. The V gene lost 1 base and the J gene lost 8 bases, with 12 bases spanning the gap. The CDR3 DNA reads as TGTGCCAGCAGTGAATTCGGACTTGATCATGAGCAGTTCTTC. This gives the protein CASSEFGLDHEQFF.

The gene calls are TRBV27 and TRBJ1-1; weak D call: TRBD1 (6 bases). Trimming pared 6 bases from V and 2 bases from J, leaving 13 bases between. The CDR3 contains 14 residues. The germline V gene has CDR1 MNHEY and CDR2 SMNVEV (reference sequence). Here the CDR3 reads CASRITGINTEAFF. The CDR3 DNA reads as TGTGCCAGCAGAATAACAGGGATTAACACTGAAGCTTTCTTT.

The chain couples TRBV5-1 to TRBJ1-5, with D possibly matching TRBD1 (6 bases). The CDR3 loop spans 16 amino acids. The V and J ends lost 6 bases and 1 base respectively, with 17 bases between them. Germline V CDR1 and CDR2: SGHRS, YFSETQ. The CDR3 protein is CASNPREQGSNQPQHF. The CDR3 bases are TGCGCCAGCAACCCCCGGGAGCAGGGGAGCAATCAGCCCCAGCATTTT.

The chain carries TRBV27 and TRBJ2-1; no clear D gene. The CDR3 spans 12 residues. Germline lookup yields CDR1 MNHEY and CDR2 SMNVEV (reference sequence). V lost 1 base to trimming and J lost 9 bases, with 7 bases between them. The CDR3 protein is CASSLWGGEQFF. Written as DNA, the CDR3 is TGTGCCAGCAGTTTATGGGGTGGTGAGCAGTTCTTC.

There are a few counts of this clone. This rearrangement joins TRBV15 to TRBJ1-5; D gene ambiguous. The germline V gene has CDR1 LNHNV and CDR2 YYDKDF (reference sequence). The CDR3 spans 12 residues. V was clipped by 3 bases and J by 5 bases, with 5 bases between them. The CDR3 coding sequence is TGTGCCACCAGCAGTGTGGATCAGCCCCAGCATTTT. Its protein is CATSSVDQPQHF.

Worth noting for this clone: Other DNA sequences of this sample code for an identical CDR3. The V gene is TRBV19, the J gene TRBJ2-6; D unresolved. Germline CDR1 LNHDA, CDR2 SQIVND (reference sequence). V shed 5 bases and J shed 2 bases, with 1 base lying between them. The CDR3 contains 12 residues. CDR3 region: CASSAGANVLTF. CDR3 sequence (DNA): TGTGCCAGTAGTGCTGGGGCCAACGTCCTGACTTTC.

The rearrangement joins TRBV29-1 to TRBJ2-7; 8 nucleotides agree with TRBD1. The V and J ends lost 6 bases and 5 bases, in that order; junction bases with no gene match: 6. This CDR3 has 12 residues. Germline lookup yields CDR1 SQVTM and CDR2 ANQGSEA. The CDR3 coding sequence is TGCAGCGTAGACAGGGGTAAGGACGAGCAGTACTTC. Amino acid sequence: CSVDRGKDEQYF.

This chain connects TRBV18 to TRBJ2-7; D may correspond to TRBD1 or TRBD2 (5 bases each). CDR1 and CDR2 (germline): KGHSH, LQKENI. V gave up 2 bases and J gave up 7 bases, with 18 bases separating them. This CDR3 region has 15 residues. The CDR3 here is CASSPEEAGFWEQYF. For the CDR3, the DNA is TGTGCCAGCTCACCAGAGGAGGCAGGGTTCTGGGAGCAGTACTTC.

This chain uses TRBV5-4 with TRBJ2-7, with 7 bases aligning to TRBD1. Germline V gives CDR1 SGHNT, CDR2 YYREEE (reference sequence). V lost 0 bases to trimming and J lost 6 bases; unmatched junction nucleotides: 6. The CDR3 is 14 amino acids. The CDR3 sequence is CASSLGETGFEQYF. CDR3 nucleotide sequence: TGTGCCAGCAGCTTGGGGGAGACAGGGTTCGAGCAGTACTTC.

CDR3 sequence: CASRGTGMSTDTQYF. The CDR3 DNA sequence: TGTGCCAGCAGGGGGACTGGTATGAGCACAGATACGCAGTATTTT. The chain links TRBV7-8 to TRBJ2-3; a weak D match, TRBD2 (6 bases). The CDR3 spans 15 residues. Germline V gene lookup returns CDR1 SGHVS and CDR2 FQNEAQ. V lost 6 bases and J 0 bases, leaving 13 bases between the germline ends.

The J gene is TRBJ2-7, the V gene TRBV29-1, with TRBD2 as a possible D gene (6 bases). The CDR3 contains 13 residues. V lost 1 base and J lost 5, with 12 bases in between. CDR1 SQVTM and CDR2 ANQGSEA come from the germline V gene. CDR3 in amino acids: CSVEGGEINEQYF. The CDR3 DNA reads as TGCAGCGTTGAAGGCGGGGAAATTAACGAGCAGTACTTC.

This chain links TRBV5-1 with TRBJ2-3; D ambiguous. The CDR3 consists of 14 residues. From germline, CDR1 is SGHRS and CDR2 YFSETQ. V shed 3 bases and J shed 0 bases, with 8 bases lying between them. For the CDR3, the DNA is TGCGCCAGCAGCTCGGACGGTAGCACAGATACGCAGTATTTT. Translated: CASSSDGSTDTQYF.

This clone was seen a single time. The chain couples TRBV4-3 to TRBJ2-1; 9 bases agree with TRBD2. The length of the CDR3 is 16 residues. Germline trimming cut 0 bases from V and 7 bases from J; bases unmatched to any gene: 7. Per germline, CDR1 LGHNA and CDR2 YSLEER. In DNA, the CDR3 is TGCGCCAGCAGCCAAGAAACAGCGGGAGGTAGGAATGAGCAGTTCTTC. It encodes CASSQETAGGRNEQFF.

The V call is TRBV7-9, the J call TRBJ2-6; D unresolved. Germline CDR1 reads SEHNR; CDR2 reads FQNEAQ (reference sequence). The V gene lost 5 bases and the J gene lost 0 bases, with 14 bases spanning the gap. This CDR3 is built from 17 residues. CDR3 loop: CASSQSLEYSGANVLTF. In DNA form, the CDR3 reads TGTGCCAGCAGCCAGAGCCTAGAGTACTCTGGGGCCAACGTCCTGACTTTC.

V gene TRBV29-1 combines with J gene TRBJ1-5; no definite D call. V was cut by 0 bases and J by 7 bases, with 13 bases left in between. Germline-derived CDR1 and CDR2 are SQVTM and ANQGSEA. The CDR3 length is 14 residues. The CDR3 nucleotides are TGCAGCGTTGAAGATAGGGATGCCGGCCAGCCCCAGCATTTT. Protein: CSVEDRDAGQPQHF.

V gene TRBV19 combines with J gene TRBJ2-2; the D gene could be TRBD1 or TRBD2 (5 bases each). There are 13 residues in the CDR3. Trimming removed 7 bases at V and 4 bases at J, with 10 bases between. CDR1 is LNHDA and CDR2 is SQIVND in the germline V gene (reference sequence). CDR3 sequence: CASNLGGTGELFF. In nucleotides, the CDR3 is TGTGCCAGTAACCTTGGGGGCACCGGGGAGCTGTTTTTT.